The following is a TCR beta chain sequence with its context. This same CDR3 is encoded by further DNA sequences in the sample. The sample is drawn from a study of blood T cell repertoires in COVID-19. Germline loops: CDR1 SGHRS, CDR2 YFSETQ. CDR3 length: 15 amino acids. The J segment lost 3 bases and the V segment lost 4 bases, leaving 3 bases of the junction unmatched. Repertoires were generated with immunoSEQ multiplex PCR, while TCRdb's copy carries only in-frame clones and drops some. The sample has fewer than 250,000 clones, 85% to 90% seen once. Sequencing was done on a sample of PBMCs or T cells enriched from blood (not recorded which). J is TRBJ2-5 and V is TRBV5-1, with 13 bases aligning to TRBD2. The receptor's source is a man aged 45-60 years who had been exposed to COVID-19. CDR3 DNA: TGCGCCAGCAGCCCTGGGACTAGCGGGGAAGAGACCCAGTACTTC. The encoded protein is CASSPGTSGEETQYF.